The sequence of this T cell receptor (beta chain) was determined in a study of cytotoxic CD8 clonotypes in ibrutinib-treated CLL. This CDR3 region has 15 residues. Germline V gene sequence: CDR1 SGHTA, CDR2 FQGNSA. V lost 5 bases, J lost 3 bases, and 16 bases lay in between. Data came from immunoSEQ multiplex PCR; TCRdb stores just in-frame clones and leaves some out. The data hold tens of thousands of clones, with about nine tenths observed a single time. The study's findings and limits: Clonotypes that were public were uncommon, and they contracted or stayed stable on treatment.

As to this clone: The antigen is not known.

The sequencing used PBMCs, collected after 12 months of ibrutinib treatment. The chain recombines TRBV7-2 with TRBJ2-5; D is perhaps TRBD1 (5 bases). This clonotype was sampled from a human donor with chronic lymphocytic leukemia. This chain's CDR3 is CASSLDQGAEETQYF. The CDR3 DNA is TGTGCCAGCAGCCTCGACCAGGGTGCTGAAGAGACCCAGTACTTC.